The TCR beta chain described here comes from a study of tumor-infiltrating lymphocytes in localized non-small cell lung cancer. Study background: Several tumor histologies, both smoking statuses, and some post-neoadjuvant chemotherapy samples were included. From each patient, both tumor and uninvolved lung, non-adjacent to tumor, were sampled.

The V and J ends lost 5 bases and 3 bases respectively, with 17 bases between them. The CDR3 consists of 15 residues. The germline V gene encodes CDR1 SGHTA and CDR2 FQGNSA. Some clones are missing from TCRdb's copy, which holds only in-frame ones; the method was immunoSEQ multiplex PCR. The data show 5,500 to 8,500 clones, 74% seen once. This chain links TRBV7-2 with TRBJ2-7; D perhaps matches TRBD2 (6 bases). The TCR was taken from a human donor with non-small cell lung cancer. Sequencing was carried out using lung tumor tissue. The CDR3 nucleotides read TGTGCCAGCAGCCGCTTAGCGGCCCCTGGCTACGAGCAGTACTTC. It specifies CASSRLAAPGYEQYF. Full variable domain (missing parts from reference TRBV7-2 and TRBJ2-7): GAGVSQSPSNKVTEKGKDVELRCDPISGHTALYWYRQSLGQGLEFLIYFQGNSAPDKSGLPSDRFSAERTGGSVSTLTIQRTQQEDSAVYLCASSRLAAPGYEQYFGPGTRLTVT.